This T cell receptor beta chain appears in the sequencing data of a study of blood T cells in healthy people across ages. A sample-barcoded 5' primer and a J-beta primer mix were used in a second PCR of about 7 to 12 cycles. One entry per CDR3 protein results from TCRdb running MiXCR on the 5' RACE reads. The sample holds about 1.1 million distinct CDR3 sequences, more than 30% seen once. This CDR3 contains 15 residues. CDR1 and CDR2 (germline): SGHRS, YFSETQ. Trimming removed 3 bases from V and 2 bases from J; junction bases left unmatched: 5. The TCR was taken from a man between 18 and 29 years old in good health. The sample taken for sequencing was blood. The chain recombines TRBV5-1 with TRBJ1-2, with 9 bases lining up with TRBD1. The CDR3 region has the DNA TGCGCCAGCAGCTCCACGACAGGGGGGAACTATGGCTACACCTTC. This translates into CASSSTTGGNYGYTF.